The source of this T cell receptor (beta chain) is a study of beta chain features in type 1 diabetes. Study-level background: Cell yields, gender and age were comparable in patients and healthy donors. The examined sorted cells totaled around 100,000,000 across samples. Broader study findings: Researchers report that Type 1 diabetes patients had moderately but significantly shorter TCRB CDR3s across all four CD4+ subsets. A closer apparent resemblance between naive, central memory and Treg TCRB repertoires was seen in patients than in healthy donors.

Purity exceeding 95% was reached by all sorted populations. As to this clone: Its specificity is not known.

cDNA synthesis used the whole RNA isolate, giving expressed TCRB sequences. Repertoires were generated with immunoSEQ multiplex PCR, while TCRdb's copy carries only in-frame clones and drops some. Of around 690,000 clones listed, around an eighth are singletons. The CDR3 spans 15 residues. Germline-derived CDR1 and CDR2 are SGHDN and FVKESK. Deletions cut 6 bases from V and 0 bases from J, with 12 bases between. This chain uses TRBV14 with TRBJ1-3, with a tentative D call TRBD1 (6 bases). The sequence derives from a man aged 25 to 40 with type 1 diabetes. Sequencing used naive CD4+ T cells from blood. The CDR3 sequence: CASSIGQRSGNTIYF. The CDR3 nucleotides are TGTGCCAGCAGTATCGGACAGCGCTCTGGAAACACCATATATTTT.